The rows below give T cell receptor beta chains drawn from one sample of a study of blood T cell repertoires in COVID-19. Measured with immunoSEQ multiplex PCR; TCRdb has only the in-frame clones, and not every one. The sample holds approximately 85,000 clones, around 87% seen once. Specimen: peripheral blood. These receptors all stem from an elderly woman with active or convalescent COVID-19. Both conserved end residues are part of each CDR3. A D gene is named only where the DNA matches it firmly. Clone sizes are given selectively: once, few, many, or a class where the clone is expanded.

>NA|NA|TRBJ1-1|TRBV12-3/TRBV12-4
TGTGCCAGCAGCCGGGGCACTGAAGCTTTCTTT
CASSRGTEAFF
>TRBD1|NA|TRBJ1-1|TRBV19
TGTGCCAGTACCACAACAGGGGGCACTGAAGCTTTCTTT
CASTTTGGTEAFF
>TRBD1|NA|TRBJ1-1|TRBV2
TGTGCCAGCAGTGAAGGGGGACAGCTCATGAACACTGAAGCTTTCTTT
CASSEGGQLMNTEAFF
>TRBD1|once|TRBJ1-2|TRBV27
TGTGCCAGCAGTTTATCGACAGGGGGGTTCGGCTATGGCTACACCTTC
CASSLSTGGFGYGYTF
>NA|NA|TRBJ2-2|TRBV9
TGTGCCAGCAGCGTAGGGGTAGGGGAGGAGCTGTTTTTT
CASSVGVGEELFF
>NA|NA|TRBJ1-2|TRBV28
TGTGCCAGCAGTTCCCTTTCGGTGAGCTACACCTTC
CASSSLSVSYTF
>NA|NA|TRBJ2-7|TRBV2
TGTGCCAGCAGGGCGGGTGATCACTCCTACGAGCAGTACTTC
CASRAGDHSYEQYF
>TRBD1|NA|TRBJ2-1|TRBV7-2
TGTGCCAGCAGCTTAGGGACAGGGGGGGTCAATGAGCAGTTCTTC
CASSLGTGGVNEQFF
>TRBD1|NA|TRBJ2-3|TRBV18
TGTGCCAGCTCTCGGGACAGGATCACAGATACGCAGTATTTT
CASSRDRITDTQYF
>TRBD1|NA|TRBJ2-3|TRBV5-1
TGCGCCAGCAGCTTGGCTCAGGGGGCAGATACGCAGTATTTT
CASSLAQGADTQYF
>NA|NA|TRBJ1-2|TRBV30
TGTGCCTGGAGTTCCCCGCCAGGGGATGGCTACACCTTC
CAWSSPPGDGYTF
>NA|once|TRBJ1-1|TRBV5-1
TGCGCCAGCAGCTTGGAACCCCAGGGAAACACTGAAGCTTTCTTT
CASSLEPQGNTEAFF
>TRBD2|NA|TRBJ2-1|TRBV6-6
TGTGCCAGCAGTCCATTAGGACTAGCGGGACACAGTGAGCAGTTCTTC
CASSPLGLAGHSEQFF
>TRBD1|NA|TRBJ1-1|TRBV7-2
TGTGCCAGCTTGACAGGGCCAGTAAACACTGAAGCTTTCTTT
CASLTGPVNTEAFF
>TRBD2|NA|TRBJ2-3|TRBV2
TGTGCCAGCGTCATAACGGGAGGGCCAGGGGATACGCAGTATTTT
CASVITGGPGDTQYF
>TRBD1|few|TRBJ2-1|TRBV5-6
TGTGCCAGCAGCCTCCCGGGACAGGGCGACAATGAGCAGTTCTTC
CASSLPGQGDNEQFF
>TRBD1|NA|TRBJ1-2|TRBV29-1
TGCAGCGTGGGACAGGGTAACTATGGCTACACCTTC
CSVGQGNYGYTF